Here is one T cell receptor beta chain with its context. As handled by the study authors: The authors estimated nucleated cell counts from reference gene primer amplification. Sequencing was performed with immunoSEQ multiplex PCR; in TCRdb, only in-frame clones are kept and a portion is missing. That table is the source of V, J and clone size, and D and trimming were worked out from the DNA. This table has tens of thousands of clones, 80% to 90% appearing once. This entry belongs to a study of blood T cell repertoires in COVID-19. Looking at the study overall: There were acute and convalescent COVID-19 samples, and they came from the United States, Italy and Spain. The cDNA or gDNA used as material had been derived from T cells, B-cell-depleted T cells, or PBMCs.

The CDR3 has 18 amino acids. The junction had 17 bases not matched to a gene; V was cut back by 6 bases and J by 4 bases. Germline CDR1 SGHTA, CDR2 FQGNSA. The sample taken for sequencing was peripheral blood. This clonotype originated in a man in his sixties with acute or convalescent COVID-19. The genes are TRBV7-2 and TRBJ2-1; 8 bases match TRBD1. The CDR3 DNA is TGTGCCAGCAGTGGGGACAGGCCCTCCTCCCCTCTTTACAATGAGCAGTTCTTC. Its translation is CASSGDRPSSPLYNEQFF.